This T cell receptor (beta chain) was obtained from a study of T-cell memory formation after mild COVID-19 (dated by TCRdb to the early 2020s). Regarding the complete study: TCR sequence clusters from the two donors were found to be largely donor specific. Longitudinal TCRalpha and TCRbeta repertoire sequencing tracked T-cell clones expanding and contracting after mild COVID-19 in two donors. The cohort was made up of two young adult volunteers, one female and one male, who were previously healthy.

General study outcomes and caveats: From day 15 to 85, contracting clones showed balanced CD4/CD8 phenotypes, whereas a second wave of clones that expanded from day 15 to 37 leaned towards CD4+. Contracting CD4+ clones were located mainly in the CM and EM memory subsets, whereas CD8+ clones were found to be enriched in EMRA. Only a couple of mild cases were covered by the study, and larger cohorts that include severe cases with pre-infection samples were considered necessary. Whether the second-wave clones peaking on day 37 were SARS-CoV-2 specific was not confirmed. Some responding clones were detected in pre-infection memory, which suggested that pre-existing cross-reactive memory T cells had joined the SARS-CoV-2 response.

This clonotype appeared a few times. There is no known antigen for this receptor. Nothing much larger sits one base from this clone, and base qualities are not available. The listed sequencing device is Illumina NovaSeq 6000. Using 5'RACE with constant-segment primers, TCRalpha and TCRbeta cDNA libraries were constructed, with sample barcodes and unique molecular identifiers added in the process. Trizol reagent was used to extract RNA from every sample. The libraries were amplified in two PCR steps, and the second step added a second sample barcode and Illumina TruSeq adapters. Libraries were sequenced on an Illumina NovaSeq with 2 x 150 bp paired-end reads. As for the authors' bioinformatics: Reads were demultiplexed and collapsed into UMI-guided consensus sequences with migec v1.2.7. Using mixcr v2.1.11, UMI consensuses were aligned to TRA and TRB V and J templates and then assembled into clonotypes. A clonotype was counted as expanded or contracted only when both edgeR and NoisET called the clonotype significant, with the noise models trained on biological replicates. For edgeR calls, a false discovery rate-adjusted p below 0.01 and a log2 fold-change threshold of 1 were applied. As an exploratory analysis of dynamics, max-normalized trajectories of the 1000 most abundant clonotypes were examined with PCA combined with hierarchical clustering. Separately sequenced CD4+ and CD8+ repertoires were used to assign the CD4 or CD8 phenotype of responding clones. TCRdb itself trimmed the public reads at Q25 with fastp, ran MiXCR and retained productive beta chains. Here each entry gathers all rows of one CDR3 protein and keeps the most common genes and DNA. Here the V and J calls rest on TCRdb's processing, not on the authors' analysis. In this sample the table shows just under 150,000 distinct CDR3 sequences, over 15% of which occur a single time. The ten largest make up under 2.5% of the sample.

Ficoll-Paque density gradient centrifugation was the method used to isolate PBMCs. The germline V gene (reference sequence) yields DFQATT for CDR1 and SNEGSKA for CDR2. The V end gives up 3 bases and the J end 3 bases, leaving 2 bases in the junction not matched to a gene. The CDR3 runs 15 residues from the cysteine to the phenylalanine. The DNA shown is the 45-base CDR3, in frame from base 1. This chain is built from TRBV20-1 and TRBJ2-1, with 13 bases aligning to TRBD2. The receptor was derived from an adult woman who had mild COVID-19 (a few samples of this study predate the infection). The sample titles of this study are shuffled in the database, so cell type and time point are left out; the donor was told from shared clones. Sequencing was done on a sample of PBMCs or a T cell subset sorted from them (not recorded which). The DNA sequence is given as TGCAGTGCTAGGACTAGCGGGGGGAACTACAATGAGCAGTTCTTC. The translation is CSARTSGGNYNEQFF.